What follows are 27 T cell receptor beta chains derived from one specimen sequenced in a study of CD8 T cells in ankylosing spondylitis. TCRdb redid the calling of the 5' RACE reads with MiXCR, one entry per CDR3 protein. The profile shows 30,000 to 45,000 distinct CDR3 sequences, around 6% of them singletons. The source material was blood, either unsorted or a sorted T cell fraction (not recorded which). All receptors come from a male donor with ankylosing spondylitis or in good health (not recorded which).

This clonotype was found many times. The chain carries TRBV12-3 or TRBV12-4 and TRBJ1-5; D uncertain. This CDR3 is 13 amino acids long. The V end was cut by 5 bases, the J end by 4 bases, with 9 bases between. DNA of the CDR3: TGTGCCAGCAGTACTACATCGAATCAGCCCCAGCATTTT. The encoded protein is CASSTTSNQPQHF.

This clonotype was recorded many times. The gene calls are TRBV3-1 and TRBJ2-6; TRBD2 is a possible D gene (5 bases). CDR3 length: 17 amino acids. V was shortened by 4 bases and J by 1 base, with 14 bases between the two germline ends. CDR1 and CDR2 from the germline V gene are LGHDT and YNNKEL (reference sequence). The CDR3 DNA reads as TGTGCCAGCAGCCCAGCGGACTCGTTGTCTGGGGCCAACGTCCTGACTTTC. It codes for CASSPADSLSGANVLTF. Together with reference TRBV3-1 and TRBJ2-6, the CDR3 gives the full variable domain: DTAVSQTPKYLVTQMGNDKSIKCEQNLGHDTMYWYKQDSKKFLKIMFSYNNKELIINETVPNRFSPKSPDKAHLNLHINSLELGDSAVYFCASSPADSLSGANVLTFGAGSRLTVL.

At least ten counts were recorded for this clonotype. This sequence joins TRBV30 and TRBJ2-3, with D possibly being TRBD2 (6 bases). V was clipped by 1 base and J by 5 bases, with 13 bases between them. The CDR3 loop spans 14 amino acids. Germline CDR1 GTSNPN, CDR2 SVGIG (reference sequence). The CDR3 sequence: CAWSGGRSGDTQYF. The CDR3 DNA is TGTGCCTGGAGTGGTGGGAGGTCCGGAGATACGCAGTATTTT.

The gene calls are TRBV11-2 and TRBJ2-3; D gene ambiguous. This CDR3 is built from 13 residues. Per the germline V gene, CDR1 is SGHAT and CDR2 is FQNNGV. V lost 1 base and J 7 bases, leaving 9 bases between the germline ends. This chain's CDR3 is CASSLVALHTQYF. The CDR3 bases are TGTGCCAGCAGCTTAGTTGCGCTGCATACGCAGTATTTT.

This clonotype was counted at least ten times. The CDR3 coding sequence is TGTGCCAGCAGCGTACAGGGGAGGACTGAAGCTTTCTTT. Translated: CASSVQGRTEAFF. The J gene is TRBJ1-1, the V gene TRBV9, with a weak D call TRBD1 (6 bases). V was trimmed by 1 base and J by 5 bases, leaving 9 bases between them. The CDR3 loop spans 13 amino acids. CDR1 and CDR2 from the germline V gene are SGDLS and YYNGEE.

This clonotype was recorded many times. This chain uses TRBV5-1 with TRBJ2-2, with TRBD1 identical over 7 bases. This CDR3 spans 15 amino acids. The V segment lost 4 bases and the J segment 3 bases; nucleotides outside the gene matches: 6. The germline V gene encodes CDR1 SGHRS and CDR2 YFSETQ. DNA for the CDR3: TGCGCCAGCAGCATTGGACAGGCCCACACCGGGGAGCTGTTTTTT. Translated: CASSIGQAHTGELFF. Supplemented by reference TRBV5-1 and TRBJ2-2, the full variable domain reads KAGVTQTPRYLIKTRGQQVTLSCSPISGHRSVSWYQQTPGQGLQFLFEYFSETQRNKGNFPGRFSGRQFSNSRSEMNVSTLELGDSALYLCASSIGQAHTGELFFGEGSRLTVL.

The table lists this clonotype with many counts. This chain links TRBV27 with TRBJ1-1; a weak D match, TRBD1 (5 bases). The CDR3 has 16 residues. In germline, CDR1 is MNHEY, CDR2 SMNVEV (reference sequence). Trimming took 2 bases from V and 5 from J, leaving 18 bases between them. This chain's CDR3 is CASSLGSTAPLTEAFF. CDR3 nucleotides: TGTGCCAGCAGTTTAGGTTCGACAGCTCCCTTGACTGAAGCTTTCTTT.

This clonotype was counted ten times or more. J is TRBJ2-1 and V is TRBV7-2; D is unresolved. Germline assignment: CDR1 SGHTA and CDR2 FQGNSA. CDR3 size: 15 residues. Trimming shortened V by 1 base and J by 2 bases, and 9 bases separated the two germline ends. CDR3 DNA sequence: TGTGCCAGCAGCTTAGAGGCAGGTCCCTACAATGAGCAGTTCTTC. Its protein is CASSLEAGPYNEQFF.

This chain joins TRBV5-8 and TRBJ2-1; D unresolved. This CDR3 has 16 amino acids. Germline CDR1 SGHTS, CDR2 YDEGEE. V lost 9 bases and J lost 0, with 19 bases in between. CDR3 sequence reads: CAINLNFGYSYNEQFF. The DNA of the CDR3 is TGTGCCATCAACTTGAATTTCGGGTACTCCTACAATGAGCAGTTCTTC.

The chain has TRBV6-2 or TRBV6-3 and TRBJ2-5, with 8 nucleotides matching TRBD2. The V segment lost 7 bases and the J segment 5 bases; nucleotides outside the gene matches: 3. The CDR3 is 12 residues long. In germline, CDR1 is MNHEY, CDR2 SVGEGT. CDR3 region: CASKRLAETQYF. In DNA form, the CDR3 reads TGTGCCAGCAAAAGACTAGCGGAGACCCAGTACTTC.

This clonotype was counted only a few times. Given a much more abundant clone one base away, this may be a read error. The V gene is TRBV6-1, the J gene TRBJ2-7; D remains ambiguous. With 6 bases removed from V and 0 bases from J, the gap between germline ends came to 15 bases. Germline V gives CDR1 MNHNS, CDR2 SASEGT. This CDR3 has 15 amino acids. The CDR3 DNA is TGTGCCAGCAGCCACAAGGGCCGCCTCTCCTACGAGCAGTACTTC. Translating gives CASSHKGRLSYEQYF.

This clonotype was counted ten times or more. The V gene is TRBV9, the J gene TRBJ1-2, with 8 bases aligning to TRBD1. CDR3 length equals 15 residues. The germline gives CDR1 SGDLS, CDR2 YYNGEE. The V segment lost 0 bases and the J segment 4 bases; nucleotides outside the gene matches: 5. CDR3 residues: CASSVAAGGFYGYTF. The CDR3 region has the DNA TGTGCCAGCAGCGTAGCGGCAGGGGGCTTCTATGGCTACACCTTC.

This clonotype showed up many times. V gene TRBV7-6 combines with J gene TRBJ1-1; possibly TRBD1 for D (5 bases). The germline gives CDR1 SGHVS, CDR2 FNYEAQ. V dropped 3 bases and J dropped 1 base, with 15 bases sitting between them. There are 16 residues in the CDR3. CDR3 in amino acids: CASSLFSSGTNTEAFF. The CDR3 DNA reads TGTGCCAGCAGCTTGTTTTCGTCGGGGACGAACACTGAAGCTTTCTTT.

This clonotype appeared many times. The rearrangement uses TRBV6-1 and TRBJ2-7; D unclear. The germline V and J ends were trimmed by 3 bases and 0 bases, with 3 bases remaining between them. Germline V gives CDR1 MNHNS, CDR2 SASEGT. This CDR3 has 12 residues. The CDR3 loop reads CASSDTSYEQYF. CDR3 nucleotide sequence: TGTGCCAGCAGTGACACCTCCTACGAGCAGTACTTC.

This clonotype has ten or more counts. The V call is TRBV3-1, the J call TRBJ2-2, with D tentatively TRBD1 or TRBD2 (5 bases each). Between the trimmed V and J ends, which lost 1 base and 5 bases, there was a span of 14 bases. This CDR3 is 16 amino acids long. CDR1 and CDR2 (germline): LGHDT, YNNKEL (reference sequence). CDR3 amino acids: CASSQGLGVKTGELFF. The CDR3 coding sequence is TGTGCCAGCAGCCAAGGACTGGGGGTCAAGACCGGGGAGCTGTTTTTT.

In this sample, this clonotype turned up many times. V is TRBV29-1 and J is TRBJ1-1, with a weak D call TRBD1 (6 bases). Trimming removed 3 bases at V and 1 base at J, with 12 bases between. CDR3 size: 14 residues. Looked up from germline, CDR1 is SQVTM and CDR2 is ANQGSEA. The CDR3 region is CSVDRGARNTEAFF. The DNA of the CDR3 is TGCAGCGTTGATCGGGGGGCTAGGAACACTGAAGCTTTCTTT.

At least ten counts were recorded for this clonotype. The chain recombines TRBV10-3 with TRBJ2-1, with D possibly matching TRBD2 (6 bases). The CDR3 runs 16 residues. Germline values: CDR1 ENHRY, CDR2 SYGVKD. Trimming removed 6 bases from V and 2 bases from J, with 17 bases in between. DNA for the CDR3: TGTGCCATCAGAGGCGGGGAGGAAGACCCCTACAATGAGCAGTTCTTC. Its protein product is CAIRGGEEDPYNEQFF.

This clonotype was picked up a small number of times. The genes are TRBV18 and TRBJ2-7, with 7 nucleotides matching TRBD1. V gave up 3 bases and J gave up 5 bases; unmatched junction bases: 4. The germline V gene has CDR1 KGHSH and CDR2 LQKENI. The CDR3 runs 13 residues. The CDR3 DNA follows: TGTGCCAGCTCACCGGGACAGTTCAACGAGCAGTACTTC. Translated: CASSPGQFNEQYF.

Ten or more counts support this clonotype. The V gene is TRBV20-1, the J gene TRBJ2-2; D is undetermined. The ends were cut back, 3 bases at V and 14 bases at J, with 19 bases in the middle. In germline, CDR1 is DFQATT, CDR2 SNEGSKA (reference sequence). This CDR3 spans 13 amino acids. As DNA, the CDR3 is TGCAGTGCTAGTAGGACCCCCCAAAGTGGTCTGTTTTTT. This encodes CSASRTPQSGLFF.

The table lists this clonotype with many counts. Written as DNA, the CDR3 is TGTGCCAGCAGTTTCCGGGACCGTCACTACGAGCAGTACTTC. It codes for CASSFRDRHYEQYF. The chain carries TRBV6-5 and TRBJ2-7; tentatively, D is TRBD1 or TRBD2 (5 bases each). Germline CDR1 MNHEY, CDR2 SVGAGI. The CDR3 consists of 14 residues. Trimming removed 4 bases from V and 3 bases from J, with 13 bases in between.

This chain uses TRBV29-1 with TRBJ2-5, with 9 bases aligning to TRBD1. The CDR3 contains 15 residues. Germline loops: CDR1 SQVTM, CDR2 ANQGSEA. Trimming removed 6 bases from V and 4 bases from J; junction bases left unmatched: 12. The CDR3 protein is CSVDLTDRGLETQYF. DNA of the CDR3: TGCAGCGTCGACTTGACGGACAGGGGCTTAGAGACCCAGTACTTC.

This clonotype was detected many times. The CDR3 DNA reads TGTGCCAGCAGCTTAGCGGACCGTAAGGTCTACGAGCAGTACTTC. Its protein is CASSLADRKVYEQYF. The chain joins TRBV7-9 to TRBJ2-7; D gene uncertain. With 0 bases removed from V and 3 bases from J, the gap between germline ends came to 12 bases. The CDR3 runs to 15 residues. From germline, CDR1 is SEHNR and CDR2 FQNEAQ (reference sequence).

Comments on this clonotype: Possible read error: a much larger clone is one base away. The rearrangement links TRBV4-1 to TRBJ2-5; no clear D gene. The CDR3 runs to 13 residues. Germline V gives CDR1 MGHRA, CDR2 YSYEKL. V lost 3 bases and J lost 4, with 9 bases in between. The CDR3 sequence is CASSHARRETQYF. CDR3 nucleotides: TGCGCCAGCAGCCACGCAAGGCGAGAGACCCAGTACTTC.

This clonotype was seen many times. The chain employs TRBV19 and TRBJ1-5; D is possibly TRBD1 (6 bases). CDR1 is LNHDA, CDR2 SQIVND, per germline (reference sequence). Trimming cost V 3 bases and J 9 bases, with 18 bases left between them. This CDR3 has 15 amino acids. The CDR3 sequence: CASSIPGASILPQHF. In DNA, the CDR3 is TGTGCCAGTAGTATCCCGGGGGCTTCCATCCTGCCCCAGCATTTT.

This clonotype showed up many times. The rearrangement joins TRBV7-9 to TRBJ1-2; D gene ambiguous. Germline V gene data show CDR1 as SEHNR and CDR2 as FQNEAQ (reference sequence). The CDR3 length is 12 residues. V dropped 8 bases and J dropped 5 bases, with 12 bases sitting between them. CDR3 nucleotide sequence: TGTGCCAGCTTTTACGTTGGGTATGGCTACACCTTC. It is translated as CASFYVGYGYTF.

This clonotype was seen at least ten times. The chain combines TRBV29-1 with TRBJ1-2, with a possible D match to TRBD1 (6 bases). Trimming cost V 0 bases and J 4 bases, with 9 bases left between them. The length of the CDR3 is 13 residues. CDR1 and CDR2 from the germline V gene are SQVTM and ANQGSEA. The CDR3 DNA is TGCAGCGTTGAAGATGCAGGGGCCTATGGCTACACCTTC. As protein: CSVEDAGAYGYTF.

This clonotype was detected many times. The V call is TRBV7-9, the J call TRBJ2-3; TRBD2 matches 9 bases. V dropped 5 bases and J dropped 1; count of bases not matched to a gene: 4. Germline V gives CDR1 SEHNR, CDR2 FQNEAQ (reference sequence). This CDR3 has 15 residues. CDR3 nucleotides: TGTGCCAGCAGCCCTAGCGGGACCCGCACAGATACGCAGTATTTT. Translating gives CASSPSGTRTDTQYF.